The source of this T cell receptor beta chain is a study of T cell repertoires in cytomegalovirus infection. Study at large: Selected CMV epitopes included recently identified HLA-C-restricted ones as well as well-studied HLA-B-restricted ones. Indications of both CMV infection and matching HLA type were provided by public TCR beta signatures. Study results and caveats: Dominating the ex vivo response were TCR beta clonotypes that were CMV-specific and HLA-C-restricted. Accumulated public TCR beta family frequency recognized individuals carrying CMV together with the relevant HLA.

This clonotype turned up a few times. What it binds is unknown. TCRdb itself ran the reads through MiXCR, one entry per CDR3 protein. Of about 920,000 distinct CDR3 sequences listed, 30% to 40% were seen once; the top ten hold about 14%. Unmatched junction bases numbered 6, after V lost 6 bases and J lost 5 bases. CDR1 LGHDT and CDR2 YNNKEL come from the germline V gene (reference sequence). The length of the CDR3 is 14 residues. The sequence came from a human donor in good health (CMV status not recorded). Some clones in this sample may be carry-over from other donors' samples. The sequencing here drew on cultured CD8+ T cells from PBMCs, taken from culture after CMV antigen stimulation. The chain uses TRBV3-1 and TRBJ1-5; TRBD1 agrees at 8 bases. In DNA form, the CDR3 reads TGTGCCAGCAGTGAAGGACAGGGCGATCAGCCCCAGCATTTT. Translated, it gives CASSEGQGDQPQHF.